Below are 10 T cell receptor beta chains sequenced from a single sample in a study of blood T cell repertoires in COVID-19. Using immunoSEQ multiplex PCR, the repertoire was profiled, and TCRdb retains in-frame clones only, with some absent. The table shows about 19,000 clones, with about 85% occurring only once. Sequencing input: peripheral blood. The receptors stem from a human donor in a cohort sampled during active COVID-19.

This clone came up once. The chain employs TRBV5-1 and TRBJ2-2; 8 bases are shared with TRBD1. V was pared by 0 bases and J by 5 bases, with 6 bases of the junction left unmatched. The CDR3 runs 16 residues. Germline V gives CDR1 SGHRS, CDR2 YFSETQ. The CDR3 bases are TGCGCCAGCAGCTTGGCGAGGACAGGGCAAACCGGGGAGCTGTTTTTT. Amino acid sequence: CASSLARTGQTGELFF. The full variable domain, rest sourced from reference TRBV5-1 and TRBJ2-2, is KAGVTQTPRYLIKTRGQQVTLSCSPISGHRSVSWYQQTPGQGLQFLFEYFSETQRNKGNFPGRFSGRQFSNSRSEMNVSTLELGDSALYLCASSLARTGQTGELFFGEGSRLTVL.

The genes are TRBV24-1 and TRBJ2-5, with 8 bases aligning to TRBD2. CDR3 length: 16 amino acids. Germline V gene data show CDR1 as KGHDR and CDR2 as SFDVKD. Losses at the gene ends were 12 bases for V and 1 base for J; bases not matched to a gene: 15. In DNA, the CDR3 is TGTGCCCGCGCCTGGACTAGCAAGAAGGTCCAAGAGACCCAGTACTTC. Its translation is CARAWTSKKVQETQYF.

The rearrangement links TRBV11-2 to TRBJ2-1, with TRBD1 identical over 9 bases. CDR3 length: 15 residues. Trimming removed 3 bases from V and 7 bases from J; junction bases left unmatched: 7. Germline CDR1 reads SGHAT; CDR2 reads FQNNGV. CDR3 coding DNA: TGTGCCAGCAGCTTGGACAGGGGAAAAGTTAATGAGCAGTTCTTC. Protein product: CASSLDRGKVNEQFF.

V usage is TRBV7-3 and J usage is TRBJ2-3; D remains ambiguous. CDR1 is SGHTA and CDR2 is FQGTGA in the germline V gene. The CDR3 spans 12 residues. V was cut by 1 base and J by 6 bases, with 5 bases left in between. CDR3 DNA: TGTGCCAGCAGCTTAAACGGGGATACGCAGTATTTT. Protein sequence: CASSLNGDTQYF.

The chain has TRBV28 and TRBJ1-5; D not certain. This CDR3 region has 13 residues. Trimming left V 3 bases short and J 6 bases short, with 9 bases between. Germline V lookup: CDR1 MDHEN, CDR2 SYDVKM. The CDR3 coding sequence is TGTGCCAGCAGTTTGGGAGTACGTCAGCCCCAGCATTTT. Translating gives CASSLGVRQPQHF.

The chain employs TRBV6-1 and TRBJ2-7, with D maybe TRBD2 (5 bases). Trimming pared 2 bases from V and 2 bases from J, leaving 13 bases between. The CDR3 is 15 residues long. Germline assignment: CDR1 MNHNS and CDR2 SASEGT. In DNA form, the CDR3 reads TGTGCCAGCAGTGAATCGGGGTCTGAGGCCTACGAGCAGTACTTC. It codes for CASSESGSEAYEQYF.

This clone was detected once. In DNA form, the CDR3 reads TGTGCCAGCAGCTTGGGCCCGGCGGGCGGAAACACCATATATTTT. It codes for CASSLGPAGGNTIYF. The V call is TRBV5-4, the J call TRBJ1-3; D unresolved. The germline CDR1 and CDR2 sequences are SGHNT and YYREEE (reference sequence). Trimming pared 0 bases from V and 4 bases from J, leaving 11 bases between. The CDR3 totals 15 residues.

The gene calls are TRBV3-1 (or the pseudogene TRBV3-2) and TRBJ2-1; a weak D match, TRBD1 (6 bases). This CDR3 is 15 amino acids long. Trimming cost V 6 bases and J 0 bases, with 12 bases left between them. Germline CDR1 and CDR2: LGHDT and YNNKEL (reference sequence). This CDR3 reads CASRPTGSSYNEQFF. Here the CDR3 DNA reads TGTGCCAGCAGACCCACAGGGAGCTCCTACAATGAGCAGTTCTTC.

The chain is built from TRBV5-1 and TRBJ1-1; TRBD1 is a possible D gene (6 bases). Trimming left V 4 bases short and J 0 bases short, with 13 bases between. CDR1 and CDR2 (germline): SGHRS, YFSETQ. The CDR3 totals 15 residues. The CDR3: CASSSLQGVNTEAFF. CDR3 in DNA: TGCGCCAGCAGCAGTTTACAGGGCGTGAACACTGAAGCTTTCTTT.

In its sample, this clone was seen once. This chain joins TRBV27 and TRBJ2-6; D gene ambiguous. This CDR3 is 16 amino acids long. Germline lookup yields CDR1 MNHEY and CDR2 SMNVEV (reference sequence). Trimming removed 7 bases at V and 0 bases at J, with 13 bases between. The DNA for the CDR3 is TGTGCCAGCACCGCGAAGGTAGCCTCTGGGGCCAACGTCCTGACTTTC. Amino acids: CASTAKVASGANVLTF.